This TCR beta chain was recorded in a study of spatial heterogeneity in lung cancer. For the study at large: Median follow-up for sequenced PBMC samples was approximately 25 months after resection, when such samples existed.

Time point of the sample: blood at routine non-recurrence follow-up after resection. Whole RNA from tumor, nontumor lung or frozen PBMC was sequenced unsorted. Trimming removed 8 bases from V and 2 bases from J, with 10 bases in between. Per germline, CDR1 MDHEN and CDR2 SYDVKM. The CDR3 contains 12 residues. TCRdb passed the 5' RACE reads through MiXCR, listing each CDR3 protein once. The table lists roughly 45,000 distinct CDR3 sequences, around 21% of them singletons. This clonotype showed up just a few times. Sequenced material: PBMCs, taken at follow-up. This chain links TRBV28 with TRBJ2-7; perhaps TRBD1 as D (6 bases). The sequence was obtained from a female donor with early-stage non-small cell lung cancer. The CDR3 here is CASWDTAYEQYF. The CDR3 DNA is TGTGCCAGCTGGGACACTGCCTACGAGCAGTACTTC.